These 22 T cell receptor beta chains were sequenced from one sample in a study of blood T cell repertoires in COVID-19. Sequencing was performed with immunoSEQ multiplex PCR; in TCRdb, only in-frame clones are kept and a portion is missing. This table has about 260,000 clones, roughly 88% appearing once. Sequenced: PBMCs or T cells enriched from blood (not recorded which). These receptors were taken from a woman aged 35 to 49 who had been exposed to COVID-19.

The chain employs TRBV4-1 and TRBJ1-1, with D possibly being TRBD1 (5 bases). Germline CDR1 is MGHRA and CDR2 is YSYEKL. The CDR3 consists of 15 residues. V was pared by 4 bases and J by 0 bases, with 12 bases between. Here the CDR3 reads CASSPKDNLNTEAFF. CDR3 nucleotides: TGCGCCAGCAGCCCAAAGGACAACTTGAACACTGAAGCTTTCTTT.

The chain is built from TRBV6-2 or TRBV6-3 and TRBJ2-1; 8 bases agree with TRBD1. CDR1 and CDR2 (germline): MNHEY, SVGEGT. The CDR3 is made up of 15 amino acids. V lost 7 bases to trimming and J lost 0 bases; unmatched junction nucleotides: 5. The CDR3 coding sequence is TGTGCCAGCATCCCGACAGGGGACTCCTACAATGAGCAGTTCTTC. It yields the protein CASIPTGDSYNEQFF.

This clone has a single count. The rearrangement links TRBV21-1 to TRBJ2-1; TRBD2, the D gene given by the table, was not confirmed from the DNA. TRBV21-1 is a pseudogene segment. The CDR3 is made up of 16 amino acids. In DNA form, the CDR3 reads TGTGCCAGCAGGAAGACTCTGGCGGGGGCCTACAATGAGCAGTTCTTC. This encodes CASRKTLAGAYNEQFF.

The chain carries TRBV29-1 and TRBJ1-1, with unresolved D. CDR3 length: 13 residues. Germline V CDR1 and CDR2: SQVTM, ANQGSEA. Trimming shortened V by 3 bases and J by 4 bases, and 12 bases separated the two germline ends. CDR3 nucleotide sequence: TGCAGCGTTGATCGGGGTGCGGGCACTGAAGCTTTCTTT. Protein: CSVDRGAGTEAFF.

V and J are TRBV30 and TRBJ1-1; D is undetermined. V was pared by 1 base and J by 0 bases, with 9 bases between. Germline V gene lookup returns CDR1 GTSNPN and CDR2 SVGIG (reference sequence). CDR3 length: 14 amino acids. The CDR3 sequence: CAWSDRRLNTEAFF. For the CDR3, the DNA is TGTGCCTGGAGTGACCGGAGATTGAACACTGAAGCTTTCTTT. The variable domain in full, with the rest retrieved from reference TRBV30 and TRBJ1-1, is SQTIHQWPATLVQPVGSPLSLECTVEGTSNPNLYWYRQAAGRGLQLLFYSVGIGQISSEVPQNLSASRPQDRQFILSSKKLLLSDSGFYLCAWSDRRLNTEAFFGQGTRLTVV.

This chain links TRBV5-5 with TRBJ2-7; D unresolved. From germline, CDR1 is SGHKS and CDR2 YYEKEE (reference sequence). This CDR3 has 12 amino acids. With 3 bases removed from V and 0 bases from J, the gap between germline ends came to 4 bases. The CDR3 region is CASSYSSYEQYF. CDR3 nucleotides: TGTGCCAGCAGCTACAGCTCCTACGAGCAGTACTTC.

V usage is TRBV2 and J usage is TRBJ2-1, with TRBD2 as a possible D gene (6 bases). The CDR3 has 16 amino acids. Germline lookup yields CDR1 SNHLY and CDR2 FYNNEI. V was clipped by 3 bases and J by 8 bases, with 20 bases between them. The DNA for the CDR3 is TGTGCCAGCAGTGACGTCATTAACGGGAGAATCCATGAGCAGTTCTTC. As protein: CASSDVINGRIHEQFF.

J is TRBJ2-2 and V is TRBV4-1, with 11 bases fitting TRBD2. The length of the CDR3 is 19 residues. J gave up 5 bases and V 3 bases, and 14 bases lay outside the gene matches. The germline V gene has CDR1 MGHRA and CDR2 YSYEKL. The CDR3 loop reads CASSHPPRLAGSVTGELFF. The CDR3 region has the DNA TGCGCCAGCAGCCACCCGCCCCGACTAGCGGGAAGCGTAACCGGGGAGCTGTTTTTT.

The rearrangement links TRBV2 to TRBJ2-5; 8 nucleotides match TRBD2. From germline, CDR1 is SNHLY and CDR2 FYNNEI. There are 16 residues in the CDR3. Losses at the gene ends were 4 bases for V and 2 bases for J; bases not matched to a gene: 9. The CDR3, as DNA: TGTGCCAGCAGTGGTGGGGCGGGAGGAGGTCAAGAGACCCAGTACTTC. This codes for CASSGGAGGGQETQYF.

This chain uses TRBV7-9 with TRBJ1-3; D gene ambiguous. The germline V gene has CDR1 SEHNR and CDR2 FQNEAQ (reference sequence). This CDR3 has 15 amino acids. V lost 5 bases and J 0 bases, leaving 11 bases between the germline ends. CDR3 in amino acids: CASSPGLSSGNTIYF. The CDR3 region has the DNA TGTGCCAGCAGCCCAGGACTGAGCTCTGGAAACACCATATATTTT.

The chain uses TRBV9 and TRBJ1-6, with TRBD1 as a possible D gene (5 bases). Trimming removed 3 bases from V and 7 bases from J, with 14 bases in between. Germline lookup yields CDR1 SGDLS and CDR2 YYNGEE. The CDR3 totals 15 residues. CDR3 residues: CASSASPGGNSPLHF. The CDR3 bases are TGTGCCAGCAGCGCCTCTCCGGGGGGGAATTCACCCCTCCACTTT.

This chain uses TRBV9 with TRBJ1-4; TRBD1 agrees at 11 bases. Per germline, CDR1 SGDLS and CDR2 YYNGEE. This CDR3 is built from 14 residues. J lost 8 bases, V lost 3 bases, and 3 bases had no gene match. The CDR3 DNA reads as TGTGCCAGCAGCGCGGACAGGGGGCAGGAAAAACTGTTTTTT. It yields the protein CASSADRGQEKLFF.

V usage is TRBV3-1 (or the pseudogene TRBV3-2) and J usage is TRBJ1-1; a weak D match, TRBD1 (5 bases). This CDR3 contains 16 residues. The ends were cut back, 2 bases at V and 2 bases at J, with 15 bases in the middle. Per germline, CDR1 LGHDT and CDR2 YNNKEL (reference sequence). CDR3: CASSQQGLQRNTEAFF. The DNA of the CDR3 is TGTGCCAGCAGCCAACAGGGCCTACAGAGAAACACTGAAGCTTTCTTT.

The V and J genes are TRBV14 and TRBJ1-3; possibly TRBD1 for D (6 bases). CDR3 length: 14 residues. Trimming removed 4 bases at V and 0 bases at J, with 7 bases between. Germline loops: CDR1 SGHDN, CDR2 FVKESK. The CDR3 DNA sequence: TGTGCCAGCAGCCCGGGACACTCTGGAAACACCATATATTTT. This codes for CASSPGHSGNTIYF.

Here the CDR3 DNA reads TGTGCCTGGAGTGGGGACAGGGAAGGGACTGAAGCTTTCTTT. It is translated as CAWSGDREGTEAFF. V usage is TRBV30 and J usage is TRBJ1-1, with 9 bases lining up with TRBD1. Germline trimming cut 1 base from V and 5 bases from J; bases unmatched to any gene: 5. Germline V CDR1 and CDR2: GTSNPN, SVGIG (reference sequence). The CDR3 consists of 14 residues.

V usage is TRBV4-2 and J usage is TRBJ1-2, with D hard to call. Deletions cut 4 bases from V and 2 bases from J, with 11 bases between. This CDR3 comprises 14 residues. Germline CDR1 and CDR2: LGHNA and YNFKEQ. The CDR3 sequence: CASSPRGDNYGYTF. CDR3 sequence (DNA): TGTGCCAGCAGCCCGCGGGGAGACAACTATGGCTACACCTTC.

This rearrangement joins TRBV7-9 to TRBJ2-1; no firm D call. The ends were cut back, 5 bases at V and 8 bases at J, with 13 bases in the middle. CDR1 and CDR2 (germline): SEHNR, FQNEAQ (reference sequence). CDR3 length equals 13 residues. This CDR3 reads CASSDPLRYEQFF. The DNA of the CDR3 is TGTGCCAGCAGCGATCCCCTGAGGTATGAGCAGTTCTTC. The full variable domain, its missing parts supplied by reference TRBV7-9 and TRBJ2-1, is DTGVSQNPRHKITKRGQNVTFRCDPISEHNRLYWYRQTLGQGPEFLTYFQNEAQLEKSRLLSDRFSAERPKGSFSTLEIQRTEQGDSAMYLCASSDPLRYEQFFGPGTRLTVL.

In its sample, this clone was seen once. The chain employs TRBV7-9 and TRBJ1-4; TRBD1 matches at 8 bases. The CDR3 length is 15 residues. Germline values: CDR1 SEHNR, CDR2 FQNEAQ (reference sequence). The trim removed 5 bases at V and 7 bases at J, leaving 9 bases unmatched. The CDR3: CASSGQTGVGEKLFF. Here the CDR3 DNA reads TGTGCCAGCAGCGGTCAGACAGGGGTGGGTGAAAAACTGTTTTTT.

The rearrangement uses TRBV13 and TRBJ1-1, with 8 bases matching TRBD1. Germline V lookup: CDR1 PRHDT, CDR2 FYEKMQ (reference sequence). V was pared by 4 bases and J by 1 base, with 8 bases of the junction left unmatched. This CDR3 contains 16 residues. As DNA, the CDR3 is TGTGCCAGCAGCTACAGGACAGGGACGAAGAACACTGAAGCTTTCTTT. This codes for CASSYRTGTKNTEAFF.

The CDR3 DNA follows: TGTGCCAGCAGCTTGACCTACGGGGGGGGGAACACTGAAGCTTTCTTT. Amino acids: CASSLTYGGGNTEAFF. This chain links TRBV5-4 with TRBJ1-1; D perhaps matches TRBD1 (5 bases). The V end was cut by 1 base, the J end by 1 base, with 14 bases between. CDR1 and CDR2 from the germline V gene are SGHNT and YYREEE (reference sequence). This CDR3 has 16 residues. The variable domain in full, with the rest retrieved from reference TRBV5-4 and TRBJ1-1, is ETGVTQSPTHLIKTRGQQVTLRCSSQSGHNTVSWYQQALGQGPQFIFQYYREEENGRGNFPPRFSGLQFPNYSSELNVNALELDDSALYLCASSLTYGGGNTEAFFGQGTRLTVV.

The V gene is TRBV9, the J gene TRBJ2-2, with 8 bases fitting TRBD2. The V gene end was trimmed by 4 bases and the J gene end by 1 base; junction bases not matched to a gene: 12. The CDR3 is 18 amino acids. Germline values: CDR1 SGDLS, CDR2 YYNGEE. The DNA for the CDR3 is TGTGCCAGCAGCTCCCCGCGGGGGGCAGGCTTGAACACCGGGGAGCTGTTTTTT. This codes for CASSSPRGAGLNTGELFF.

The chain joins TRBV7-3 to TRBJ2-2; TRBD2 aligns across 12 bases. This CDR3 has 16 residues. Germline V gene lookup returns CDR1 SGHTA and CDR2 FQGTGA. The trim removed 5 bases at V and 3 bases at J, leaving 4 bases unmatched. The CDR3, as DNA: TGTGCCAGCAGCCGAAGACTAGCGGGAGACACCGGGGAGCTGTTTTTT. Protein sequence: CASSRRLAGDTGELFF.